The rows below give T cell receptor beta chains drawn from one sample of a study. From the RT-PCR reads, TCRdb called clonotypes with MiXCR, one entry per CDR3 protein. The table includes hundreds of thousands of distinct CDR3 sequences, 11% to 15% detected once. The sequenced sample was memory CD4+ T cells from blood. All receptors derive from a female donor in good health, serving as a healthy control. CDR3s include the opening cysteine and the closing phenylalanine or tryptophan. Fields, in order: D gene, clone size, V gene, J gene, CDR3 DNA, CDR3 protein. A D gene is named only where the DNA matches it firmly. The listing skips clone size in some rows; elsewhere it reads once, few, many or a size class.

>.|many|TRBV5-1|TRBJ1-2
TGCGCCAGCAGCGGGGAGGCTGCCTATGGCTACACCTTC
CASSGEAAYGYTF
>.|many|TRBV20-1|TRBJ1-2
TGCAGTGCTAGAGATTCGGGCAGCCCAGGGGGCTACACCTTC
CSARDSGSPGGYTF
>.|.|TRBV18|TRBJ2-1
TGTGCCAGCTCACCATTAAGGAGGGCCCTCGCCGAGCAGTTCTTC
CASSPLRRALAEQFF
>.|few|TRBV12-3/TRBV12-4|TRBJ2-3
TGTGCCAGCAGTCGCATGGGGCGGGGATCCACAGATACGCAGTATTTT
CASSRMGRGSTDTQYF
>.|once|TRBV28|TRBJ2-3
TGTGCCAGCAGTCTCCCCTCCGGGGCTAGCACAGATACGCAGTATTTT
CASSLPSGASTDTQYF
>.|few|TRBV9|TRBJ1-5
TGTGCCAGCAGCGTAGGCTTTGGCCAGGGCGGTCAGCCCCAGCATTTT
CASSVGFGQGGQPQHF
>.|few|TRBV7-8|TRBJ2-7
TGTGCCAGCAGCCAACAGGGACCCAGCTCCTACGAGCAGTACTTC
CASSQQGPSSYEQYF
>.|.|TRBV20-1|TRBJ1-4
TGCAGCCCGGCAACTAATGAAAAACTGTTTTTT
CSPATNEKLFF
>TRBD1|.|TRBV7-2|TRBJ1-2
TGTGCCAGCAGCCTCTGGACAGGGGGCTTTGATGGCTACACCTTC
CASSLWTGGFDGYTF
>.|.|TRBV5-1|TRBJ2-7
TGCGCCAGCAGCCATGGAGTTTCTTACGAGCAGTACTTC
CASSHGVSYEQYF
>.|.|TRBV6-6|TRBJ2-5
TGTGCCAGCAAACAAACCCCCCAGGGAGGAGAGACCCAGTACTTC
CASKQTPQGGETQYF
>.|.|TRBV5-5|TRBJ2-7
TGTGCCAGCAGCCCGGGGGCCTATGGGGGCGAGCAGTACTTC
CASSPGAYGGEQYF
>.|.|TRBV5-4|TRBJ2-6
TGTGCCAGCAGCTTTGGTGGCGAGTCTGGGGCCAACGTCCTGACTTTC
CASSFGGESGANVLTF
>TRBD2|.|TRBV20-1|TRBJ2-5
TGCAGTGCTAGAGGGAGCGGGAGCGAAGGGGAGACCCAGTACTTC
CSARGSGSEGETQYF
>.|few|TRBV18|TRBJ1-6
TGTGCCAGCTCACCAGGGGTCTCCCAGCCGAATTCACCCCTCCACTTT
CASSPGVSQPNSPLHF
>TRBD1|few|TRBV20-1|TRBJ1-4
TGCAGTGCGGTCGTCGGGACAGGGAGTGAAAAACTGTTTTTT
CSAVVGTGSEKLFF
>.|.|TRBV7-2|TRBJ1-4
TGTGCCAGCAGCTATTGGGGGTCATCAACTAATGAAAAACTGTTTTTT
CASSYWGSSTNEKLFF
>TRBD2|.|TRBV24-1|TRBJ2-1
TGTGCCACCAGTGACCTGACTAGCGGGAGGGCCTTTATCAATGAGCAGTTCTTC
CATSDLTSGRAFINEQFF
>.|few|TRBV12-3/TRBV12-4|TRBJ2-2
TGTGCCAGCACCCCTGGGGCGGTGAACACCGGGGAGCTGTTTTTT
CASTPGAVNTGELFF
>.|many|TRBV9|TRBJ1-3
TGTGCCAGCAGCGTAGAGGGCTCCTCTGGAAACACCATATATTTT
CASSVEGSSGNTIYF
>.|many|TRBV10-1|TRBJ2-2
TGCGCCAGCAGTGCCCTAGGTACCGGGGAGCTGTTTTTT
CASSALGTGELFF
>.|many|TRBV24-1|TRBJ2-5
TGTGCCACCAGTGGGAGGGGGATCTACCAAGAGACCCAGTACTTC
CATSGRGIYQETQYF